This T cell receptor beta chain is drawn from a study of blood T cell repertoires in COVID-19. As originally analysed: How many nucleated cells were present was estimated from reference gene primer amplification. The repertoire was sequenced with immunoSEQ multiplex PCR; TCRdb's copy has only in-frame clones and lacks some. V and J calls and clone size are as listed in that table; D and trimming were resolved from the DNA. The sample shows 30,000 to 40,000 clones, 85% of them seen only once. CDR1 is MNHNS and CDR2 is SASEGT in the germline V gene. The CDR3 has 13 amino acids. The trim removed 2 bases at V and 6 bases at J, leaving 0 bases unmatched.

The receptor comes from a human donor with acute or convalescent COVID-19. The donor label of this sample is uncertain. Sequencing was done on a sample of peripheral blood. The V call is TRBV6-1, the J call TRBJ2-1; 8 bases map to TRBD2. This CDR3 reads CASSELAGNEQFF. Here the CDR3 DNA reads TGTGCCAGCAGTGAACTAGCGGGCAATGAGCAGTTCTTC.